This record covers a single T cell receptor beta chain. This specimen comes from a study of CD8 T cells in ankylosing spondylitis. The CDR3 covers 13 residues. V shed 7 bases and J 3 bases; nucleotides not matched to a gene: 6. CDR1 and CDR2 from the germline V gene are SQVTM and ANQGSEA. TCRdb re-analysed the 5' RACE reads in MiXCR, keeping a single row per CDR3 protein. In the table there are roughly 200,000 distinct CDR3 sequences, 20% to 30% of which are singletons. This clonotype was sampled from a male donor with ankylosing spondylitis or in good health (not recorded which). The sample consisted of blood, either unsorted or a sorted T cell fraction (not recorded which). V and J are TRBV29-1 and TRBJ1-2; 9 bases align to TRBD1. The CDR3 is CSAGDREDYGYTF. DNA for the CDR3: TGCAGCGCCGGGGACAGGGAGGACTATGGCTACACCTTC.